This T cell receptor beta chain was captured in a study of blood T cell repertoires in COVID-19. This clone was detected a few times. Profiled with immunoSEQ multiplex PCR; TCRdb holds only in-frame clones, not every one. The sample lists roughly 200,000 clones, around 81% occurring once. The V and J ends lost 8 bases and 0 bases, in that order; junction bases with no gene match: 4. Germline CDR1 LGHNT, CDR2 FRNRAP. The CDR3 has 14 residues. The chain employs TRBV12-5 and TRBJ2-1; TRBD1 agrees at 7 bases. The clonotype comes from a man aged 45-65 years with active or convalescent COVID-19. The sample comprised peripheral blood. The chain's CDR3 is CASLRDSSYNEQFF. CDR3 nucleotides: TGTGCTAGTCTACGGGACAGCTCCTACAATGAGCAGTTCTTC.